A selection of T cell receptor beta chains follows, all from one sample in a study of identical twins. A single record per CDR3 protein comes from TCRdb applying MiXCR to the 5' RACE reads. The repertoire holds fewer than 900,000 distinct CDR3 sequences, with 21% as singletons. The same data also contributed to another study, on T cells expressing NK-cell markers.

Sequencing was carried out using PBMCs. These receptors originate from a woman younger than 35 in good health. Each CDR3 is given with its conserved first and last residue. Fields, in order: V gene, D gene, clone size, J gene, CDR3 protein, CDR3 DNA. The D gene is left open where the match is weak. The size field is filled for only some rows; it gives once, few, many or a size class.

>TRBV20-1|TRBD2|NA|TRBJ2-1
CSARHGLAGYNEQFF
TGCAGTGCTAGACATGGACTAGCGGGATACAATGAGCAGTTCTTC
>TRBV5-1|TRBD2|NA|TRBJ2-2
CASSTGTSGGAGELFF
TGCGCCAGCAGCACCGGGACTAGCGGGGGCGCCGGGGAGCTGTTTTTT
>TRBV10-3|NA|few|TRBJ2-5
CAISGRQETQYF
TGTGCCATCAGTGGGCGGCAAGAGACCCAGTACTTC
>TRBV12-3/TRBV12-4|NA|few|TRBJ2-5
CASSSRQTQYF
TGTGCCAGCAGTTCTCGGCAGACCCAGTACTTC
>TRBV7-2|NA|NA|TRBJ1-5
CASSLPLEPQHF
TGTGCCAGCAGCCTGCCCTTGGAGCCCCAGCATTTT
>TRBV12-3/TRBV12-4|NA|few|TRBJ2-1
CASSLLLYEQFF
TGTGCCAGCAGTCTCCTTTTGTATGAGCAGTTCTTC
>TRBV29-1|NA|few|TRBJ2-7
CSVVRHDSYEQYF
TGCAGCGTTGTACGGCACGACTCCTACGAGCAGTACTTC
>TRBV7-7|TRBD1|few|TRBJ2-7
CASSPQPGQIYEQYF
TGTGCCAGCAGCCCTCAACCGGGACAGATCTACGAGCAGTACTTC
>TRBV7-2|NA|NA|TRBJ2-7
CASSLASQNSYEQYF
TGTGCCAGCAGCTTAGCGTCCCAGAACTCCTACGAGCAGTACTTC
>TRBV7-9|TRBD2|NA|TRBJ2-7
CASSPGGDNRPYEQYF
TGTGCCAGCAGCCCCGGGGGGGACAATCGGCCTTACGAGCAGTACTTC
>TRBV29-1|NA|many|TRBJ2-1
CSVVGQSYNEQFF
TGCAGCGTTGTCGGCCAATCCTACAATGAGCAGTTCTTC